These 8 T cell receptor beta chains were all obtained from the same sample, sequenced in a study of graft-versus-host responses after intestinal transplantation. Assay: immunoSEQ multiplex PCR; the TCRdb copy retains only in-frame clones and omits some. The table includes more than 90,000 clones, around 93% detected once. These receptors have no identified antigens. The starting material was unstimulated CD8+ T cells sorted from spleen or lymph node cells, obtained before intestinal transplant. The receptors stem from a human donor who received an intestinal transplant.

This rearrangement joins TRBV7-8 to TRBJ2-5; 11 bases match TRBD2. CDR1 and CDR2 (germline): SGHVS, FQNEAQ. Losses at the gene ends were 8 bases for V and 7 bases for J; bases not matched to a gene: 9. The CDR3 covers 14 residues. DNA of the CDR3: TGTGCCAGCGAGGGACTAGCGGTTTCCGTGACCCAGTACTTC. Translated: CASEGLAVSVTQYF.

In its sample, this clone was seen once. The chain couples TRBV4-2 to TRBJ1-2; possible D gene TRBD1, 6 bases. Trimming shortened V by 0 bases and J by 4 bases, and 12 bases separated the two germline ends. Germline V gives CDR1 LGHNA, CDR2 YNFKEQ. The CDR3 is 15 amino acids. The CDR3 region is CASSQDPGQTYGYTF. The DNA for the CDR3 is TGTGCCAGCAGCCAAGACCCCGGACAGACCTATGGCTACACCTTC.

The chain recombines TRBV30 with TRBJ1-1, with 7 bases identical to TRBD1. The J segment lost 1 base and the V segment lost 3 bases, leaving 5 bases of the junction unmatched. The CDR3 has 14 residues. Germline V gene lookup returns CDR1 GTSNPN and CDR2 SVGIG (reference sequence). The CDR3 is CAWRPTGSNTEAFF. The CDR3 coding sequence is TGTGCCTGGAGACCGACAGGGTCGAACACTGAAGCTTTCTTT.

This clone was picked up one time. The chain joins TRBV7-6 to TRBJ2-2; D perhaps matches TRBD2 (6 bases). This CDR3 comprises 13 residues. Trimming took 5 bases from V and 4 from J, leaving 8 bases between them. The germline gives CDR1 SGHVS, CDR2 FNYEAQ. The CDR3 nucleotides read TGTGCCAGCAGCGAAGCGGGCACCGGGGAGCTGTTTTTT. Protein: CASSEAGTGELFF. The variable domain in full, completed from reference TRBV7-6 and TRBJ2-2, reads GAGVSQSPRYKVTKRGQDVALRCDPISGHVSLYWYRQALGQGPEFLTYFNYEAQQDKSGLPNDRFSAERPEGSISTLTIQRTEQRDSAMYRCASSEAGTGELFFGEGSRLTVL.

The chain carries TRBV27 and TRBJ2-3, with no clear D. The length of the CDR3 is 13 residues. V lost 3 bases and J 2 bases, leaving 6 bases between the germline ends. Germline V gives CDR1 MNHEY, CDR2 SMNVEV (reference sequence). In nucleotides, the CDR3 is TGTGCCAGCAGTTTTGCGGCCACAGATACGCAGTATTTT. Its protein product is CASSFAATDTQYF.

The chain joins TRBV5-1 to TRBJ1-6, with 9 positions matching TRBD1. The CDR3 runs 12 residues. Unmatched junction bases numbered 2, after V lost 7 bases and J lost 9 bases. Germline lookup yields CDR1 SGHRS and CDR2 YFSETQ. The CDR3 sequence: CASRTGASPLHF. CDR3 coding DNA: TGCGCCAGCCGGACAGGGGCTTCACCCCTCCACTTT.

The rearrangement uses TRBV5-4 and TRBJ1-2; no clear D gene. V gave up 0 bases and J gave up 5 bases, with 8 bases separating them. CDR3 size: 13 residues. Germline assignment: CDR1 SGHNT and CDR2 YYREEE (reference sequence). DNA for the CDR3: TGTGCCAGCAGCTTGGGGGCCGCGTATGGCTACACCTTC. Its translation is CASSLGAAYGYTF.

The chain carries TRBV9 and TRBJ1-1; 9 positions agree with TRBD1. The germline gives CDR1 SGDLS, CDR2 YYNGEE. The CDR3 contains 14 residues. Trimming cost V 3 bases and J 8 bases; bases outside gene matches: 8. The CDR3 DNA is TGTGCCAGCAGCGGGGGACAGGGTTTCGGCGAAGCTTTCTTT. Protein sequence: CASSGGQGFGEAFF.